These 8 T cell receptor beta chains originate from one sample sequenced in a study of OX40 agonist ivuxolimab in advanced cancers. TCRdb's copy holds only in-frame clones and misses some; the assay was immunoSEQ multiplex PCR. The sample yields approximately 61,000 clones, 91% seen once. The material was CD4+ or CD8+ T cells sorted from blood, obtained in a trial of the OX40 agonist ivuxolimab. These receptors were obtained from an adult with an advanced solid tumor such as melanoma, head and neck, liver or kidney cancer.

Only one count was recorded for this clone. The chain employs TRBV5-6 and TRBJ1-1; D may be TRBD1 (6 bases). V lost 0 bases and J lost 7, with 7 bases in between. Germline V gene sequence: CDR1 SGHDT, CDR2 YYEEEE. There are 12 residues in the CDR3. This chain's CDR3 is CASSLDRVEAFF. The CDR3 nucleotides read TGTGCCAGCAGCTTGGACAGGGTTGAAGCTTTCTTT.

The V call is TRBV12-5, the J call TRBJ2-7; 8 bases are a match to TRBD1. This CDR3 has 13 amino acids. After removal of 5 bases from V and 7 bases from J, the junction contained 7 bases not matched to a gene. Germline values: CDR1 LGHNT, CDR2 FRNRAP. CDR3 protein: CASGPETGEEQYF. The CDR3 DNA is TGTGCTAGTGGTCCCGAGACAGGGGAAGAGCAGTACTTC.

This chain links TRBV19 with TRBJ2-7; the D gene is possibly TRBD1 (6 bases). Germline CDR1 LNHDA, CDR2 SQIVND (reference sequence). V was pared by 9 bases and J by 0 bases, with 18 bases between. This CDR3 spans 15 amino acids. CDR3 amino acids: CASSHTGSSSYEQYF. CDR3 nucleotides: TGTGCCAGCAGTCATACAGGGTCAAGCTCCTACGAGCAGTACTTC.

The rearrangement joins TRBV7-8 to TRBJ1-5, with D perhaps matching TRBD1 (5 bases). CDR1 is SGHVS and CDR2 is FQNEAQ in the germline V gene. There are 17 residues in the CDR3. V was cut by 1 base and J by 7 bases, with 20 bases left in between. CDR3 nucleotide sequence: TGTGCCAGCAGCTTAGTAGGCAAGCCCACAGGAACACAGCCCCAGCATTTT. This encodes CASSLVGKPTGTQPQHF. Based on the CDR3 plus reference TRBV7-8 and TRBJ1-5, the full variable domain is GAGVSQSPRYKVAKRGQDVALRCDPISGHVSLFWYQQALGQGPEFLTYFQNEAQLDKSGLPSDRFFAERPEGSVSTLKIQRTQQEDSAVYLCASSLVGKPTGTQPQHFGDGTRLSIL.

This chain links TRBV19 with TRBJ1-3; 8 bases align to TRBD1. The CDR3 length is 15 residues. Germline V gene data show CDR1 as LNHDA and CDR2 as SQIVND (reference sequence). V trimming: 10 bases; J trimming: 0 bases; junction bases outside the gene matches: 8. CDR3 coding DNA: TGTGCCACCACGGACAGGGTGAGCTCTGGAAACACCATATATTTT. The encoded protein is CATTDRVSSGNTIYF.

This chain uses TRBV5-1 with TRBJ2-7; the D is unclear. This CDR3 comprises 15 residues. Looked up from germline, CDR1 is SGHRS and CDR2 is YFSETQ. Between the trimmed V and J ends, which lost 4 bases and 3 bases, there was a span of 17 bases. Here the CDR3 reads CASSLPPGHGYEQYF. The CDR3 region has the DNA TGCGCCAGCAGCCTTCCCCCTGGGCACGGCTACGAGCAGTACTTC.

This chain connects TRBV27 to TRBJ2-7; 9 bases match TRBD1. This CDR3 is 16 amino acids long. Germline-derived CDR1 and CDR2 are MNHEY and SMNVEV (reference sequence). The V segment lost 0 bases and the J segment 5 bases; nucleotides outside the gene matches: 8. CDR3 coding DNA: TGTGCCAGCAGTTTATCGGGACCGGGACAGGGCCACGAGCAGTACTTC. Protein product: CASSLSGPGQGHEQYF.

This chain connects TRBV2 to TRBJ2-1; D not certain. The V gene's germline CDR1 is SNHLY and CDR2 FYNNEI. Trimming took 5 bases from V and 5 from J, leaving 4 bases between them. The CDR3 contains 11 residues. CDR3 nucleotide sequence: TGTGCCAGCAGTTTGAACAATGAGCAGTTCTTC. It yields the protein CASSLNNEQFF.